This T cell receptor beta chain derives from a study of T cell changes during pregnancy in multiple sclerosis. CDR1 and CDR2 from the germline V gene are MDHEN and SYDVKM. Trimming took 6 bases from V and 13 from J, leaving 13 bases between them. The CDR3 sequence is 11 residues long. The table came from immunoSEQ multiplex PCR; TCRdb's copy has only in-frame clones and leaves some out. The sample gives 85,000 to 100,000 clones, 80% to 95% of which show up once; around 2.5% is in the top ten. This clone was observed once. The chain employs TRBV28 and TRBJ1-5; D ambiguous. The specimen comprised peripheral blood, sampled in the first trimester of pregnancy. This sequence was found in a female donor with multiple sclerosis, enrolled in a pregnancy study. This chain's CDR3 is CASRTLSVQHF. DNA of the CDR3: TGTGCCAGCAGAACCCTCTCGGTTCAGCATTTT.